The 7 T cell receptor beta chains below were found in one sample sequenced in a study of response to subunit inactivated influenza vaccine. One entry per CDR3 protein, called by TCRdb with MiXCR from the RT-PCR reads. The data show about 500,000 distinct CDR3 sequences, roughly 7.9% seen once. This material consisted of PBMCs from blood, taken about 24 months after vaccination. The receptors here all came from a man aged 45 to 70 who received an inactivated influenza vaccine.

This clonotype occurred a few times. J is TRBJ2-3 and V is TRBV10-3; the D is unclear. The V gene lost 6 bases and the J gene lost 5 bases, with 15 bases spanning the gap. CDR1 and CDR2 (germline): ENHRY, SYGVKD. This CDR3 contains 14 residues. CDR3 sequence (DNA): TGTGCCATCAGGGGTGAAGCCGCCGTAGATACGCAGTATTTT. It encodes CAIRGEAAVDTQYF.

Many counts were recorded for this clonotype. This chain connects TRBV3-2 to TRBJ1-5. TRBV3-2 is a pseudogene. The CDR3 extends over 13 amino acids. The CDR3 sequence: CASIPPRGQPQHF. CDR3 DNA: TGTGCCAGCATTCCCCCCCGAGGACAGCCCCAGCATTTT.

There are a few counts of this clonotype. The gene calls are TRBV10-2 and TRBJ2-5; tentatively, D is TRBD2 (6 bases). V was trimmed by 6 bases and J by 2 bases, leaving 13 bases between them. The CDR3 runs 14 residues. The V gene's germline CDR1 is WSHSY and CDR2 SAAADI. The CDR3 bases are TGCGCCAGCAGGGATAGCGGTCGACAAGAGACCCAGTACTTC. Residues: CASRDSGRQETQYF.

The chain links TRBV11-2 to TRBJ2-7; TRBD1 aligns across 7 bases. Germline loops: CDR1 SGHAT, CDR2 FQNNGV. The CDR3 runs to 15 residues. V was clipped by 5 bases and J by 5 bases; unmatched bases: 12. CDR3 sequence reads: CASSRIETGYHEQYF. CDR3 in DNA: TGTGCCAGCAGCCGAATAGAGACAGGGTATCACGAGCAGTACTTC.

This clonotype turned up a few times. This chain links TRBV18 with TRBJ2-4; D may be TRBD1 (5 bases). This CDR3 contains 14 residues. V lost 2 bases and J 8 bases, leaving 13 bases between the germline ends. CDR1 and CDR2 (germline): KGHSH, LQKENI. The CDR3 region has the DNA TGTGCCAGCTCACCATCGGGCAGGGTACACATTCAGTACTTC. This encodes CASSPSGRVHIQYF.

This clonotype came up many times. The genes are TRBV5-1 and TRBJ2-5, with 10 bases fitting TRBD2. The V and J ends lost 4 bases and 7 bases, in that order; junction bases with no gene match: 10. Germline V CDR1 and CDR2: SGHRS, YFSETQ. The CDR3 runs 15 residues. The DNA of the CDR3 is TGCGCCAGCAGCCTACAAACTAGCGGGGATGGGACCCAGTACTTC. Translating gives CASSLQTSGDGTQYF.

CDR3 loop: CASSPGPRISGNTIYF. CDR3 DNA: TGTGCCAGCAGTCCGGGGCCACGTATCTCTGGAAACACCATATATTTT. This chain joins TRBV27 and TRBJ1-3; D is perhaps TRBD1 (5 bases). This CDR3 spans 16 amino acids. Germline loops: CDR1 MNHEY, CDR2 SMNVEV (reference sequence). The V end lost 5 bases, the J end lost 0 bases, and 14 bases lay between the germline ends.